These T cell receptor beta chains were read from a single sample in a study of T cell responses to AZD1222 COVID-19 vaccine. The assay was immunoSEQ multiplex PCR, and TCRdb's table has in-frame clones only and misses some. This repertoire shows approximately 170,000 clones, more than 90% found once; its top ten account for around 1.5%. Specimen: peripheral blood, collected on day 0 of AZD1222 vaccination. These TCRs come from an adult in good health. The CDR3 runs from the conserved cysteine through the conserved F or W. The order of the fields is V gene, CDR3 length, D gene, clone size, J gene, CDR3 protein, CDR3 DNA. The D gene is left open where the match is weak. The listing skips clone size in some rows; elsewhere it reads once, few, many or a size class.

V gene: TRBV2
CDR3 length: 14
D gene: -
clone size: once
J gene: TRBJ1-4
CDR3 protein: CATWSGRGRAKLFF
CDR3 DNA: TGTGCCACCTGGAGTGGCAGAGGCCGGGCAAAACTGTTTTTT

V gene: TRBV30
CDR3 length: 15
D gene: -
clone size: -
J gene: TRBJ1-2
CDR3 protein: CAWNPIGQALGGYTF
CDR3 DNA: TGTGCCTGGAACCCTATCGGACAAGCCTTGGGAGGCTACACCTTC

V gene: TRBV12-3/TRBV12-4
CDR3 length: 13
D gene: -
clone size: -
J gene: TRBJ2-7
CDR3 protein: CASSLLVSYEQYF
CDR3 DNA: TGTGCCAGCAGTCTCCTCGTGTCCTACGAGCAGTACTTC

V gene: TRBV3-1/TRBV3-2
CDR3 length: 15
D gene: -
clone size: -
J gene: TRBJ2-2
CDR3 protein: CASSKQIGLTGELFF
CDR3 DNA: TGTGCCAGCAGCAAACAAATAGGCTTGACCGGGGAGCTGTTTTTT

V gene: TRBV6-5
CDR3 length: 15
D gene: TRBD1
clone size: -
J gene: TRBJ1-6
CDR3 protein: CASSPRQGHNSPLHF
CDR3 DNA: TGTGCCAGCAGTCCCCGACAGGGCCATAATTCACCCCTCCACTTT

V gene: TRBV7-2
CDR3 length: 15
D gene: TRBD1
clone size: -
J gene: TRBJ1-2
CDR3 protein: CASSLEQGGGYGYTF
CDR3 DNA: TGTGCCAGCAGCTTAGAACAGGGGGGTGGGTATGGCTACACCTTC

V gene: TRBV6-5
CDR3 length: 13
D gene: -
clone size: -
J gene: TRBJ2-7
CDR3 protein: CASGRQFSYEQYF
CDR3 DNA: TGTGCCAGCGGTCGACAGTTCTCCTACGAGCAGTACTTC

V gene: TRBV18
CDR3 length: 16
D gene: -
clone size: -
J gene: TRBJ1-1
CDR3 protein: CASSPWEGPRGTEAFF
CDR3 DNA: TGTGCCAGCTCACCTTGGGAGGGCCCAAGGGGAACTGAAGCTTTCTTT

V gene: TRBV6-1
CDR3 length: 14
D gene: -
clone size: once
J gene: TRBJ2-3
CDR3 protein: CASSDWGAQDTQYF
CDR3 DNA: TGTGCCAGCAGTGATTGGGGGGCCCAAGATACGCAGTATTTT

V gene: TRBV3-1/TRBV3-2
CDR3 length: 17
D gene: -
clone size: once
J gene: TRBJ2-7
CDR3 protein: CASSQDLAGVRPYEQYF
CDR3 DNA: TGTGCCAGCAGCCAAGATCTGGCCGGGGTCCGACCCTACGAGCAGTACTTC

V gene: TRBV11-2
CDR3 length: 15
D gene: TRBD2
clone size: -
J gene: TRBJ2-7
CDR3 protein: CASSLVSGSTHEQYF
CDR3 DNA: TGTGCCAGCAGCTTAGTTAGCGGGAGCACCCACGAGCAGTACTTC

V gene: TRBV7-9
CDR3 length: 18
D gene: -
clone size: -
J gene: TRBJ1-4
CDR3 protein: CASSLAITGTPTNEKLFF
CDR3 DNA: TGTGCCAGCAGCTTAGCGATTACAGGGACCCCAACTAATGAAAAACTGTTTTTT

V gene: TRBV10-3
CDR3 length: 19
D gene: TRBD2
clone size: -
J gene: TRBJ2-3
CDR3 protein: CAISKKTLAGYTSTDTQYF
CDR3 DNA: TGTGCCATCAGTAAAAAAACCCTAGCGGGGTACACTAGCACAGATACGCAGTATTTT

V gene: TRBV6-5
CDR3 length: 14
D gene: TRBD1
clone size: -
J gene: TRBJ1-2
CDR3 protein: CATRDRGRVDGYTF
CDR3 DNA: TGTGCCACCCGGGACAGGGGGCGCGTGGACGGCTACACCTTC

V gene: TRBV2
CDR3 length: 16
D gene: TRBD1
clone size: once
J gene: TRBJ1-1
CDR3 protein: CASIRPDRGPNTEAFF
CDR3 DNA: TGTGCCAGCATCCGACCCGACAGGGGCCCGAACACTGAAGCTTTCTTT

V gene: TRBV6-5
CDR3 length: 11
D gene: -
clone size: -
J gene: TRBJ1-6
CDR3 protein: CASAGDSPLHF
CDR3 DNA: TGTGCCAGCGCAGGGGATTCACCCCTCCACTTT

V gene: TRBV5-1
CDR3 length: 14
D gene: TRBD1
clone size: -
J gene: TRBJ1-2
CDR3 protein: CASSPGTALYGYTF
CDR3 DNA: TGCGCCAGCAGCCCCGGGACAGCACTCTATGGCTACACCTTC

V gene: TRBV27
CDR3 length: 13
D gene: -
clone size: -
J gene: TRBJ1-5
CDR3 protein: CASSRGRGQPQHF
CDR3 DNA: TGTGCCAGCAGCCGGGGCAGGGGACAGCCCCAGCATTTT

V gene: TRBV2
CDR3 length: 13
D gene: -
clone size: -
J gene: TRBJ1-3
CDR3 protein: CASSQGFGNTIYF
CDR3 DNA: TGTGCCAGCAGTCAGGGCTTTGGAAACACCATATATTTT

V gene: TRBV7-9
CDR3 length: 14
D gene: TRBD2
clone size: -
J gene: TRBJ2-5
CDR3 protein: CASSSSGGWETQYF
CDR3 DNA: TGTGCCAGCAGCTCTAGCGGGGGGTGGGAGACCCAGTACTTC

V gene: TRBV6-2/TRBV6-3
CDR3 length: 13
D gene: -
clone size: -
J gene: TRBJ1-1
CDR3 protein: CASSRYRNTEAFF
CDR3 DNA: TGTGCCAGCAGTCGTTACCGAAACACTGAAGCTTTCTTT

V gene: TRBV7-9
CDR3 length: 14
D gene: TRBD1
clone size: -
J gene: TRBJ2-2
CDR3 protein: CASRRQGGTGELFF
CDR3 DNA: TGTGCCAGCAGACGACAGGGTGGCACCGGGGAGCTGTTTTTT

V gene: TRBV24-1
CDR3 length: 14
D gene: -
clone size: -
J gene: TRBJ1-1
CDR3 protein: CATSEEDKNTEAFF
CDR3 DNA: TGTGCCACCAGTGAGGAGGACAAGAACACTGAAGCTTTCTTT

V gene: TRBV5-1
CDR3 length: 14
D gene: -
clone size: -
J gene: TRBJ2-5
CDR3 protein: CASSSATGKETQYF
CDR3 DNA: TGCGCCAGCAGCTCAGCCACGGGGAAAGAGACCCAGTACTTC

V gene: TRBV29-1
CDR3 length: 11
D gene: -
clone size: -
J gene: TRBJ1-2
CDR3 protein: CSVTTNRGYTF
CDR3 DNA: TGCAGCGTGACGACTAACAGGGGCTACACCTTC

V gene: TRBV7-2
CDR3 length: 14
D gene: -
clone size: -
J gene: TRBJ1-4
CDR3 protein: CASSRGRANEKLFF
CDR3 DNA: TGTGCCAGCAGCCGGGGGCGTGCTAATGAAAAACTGTTTTTT

V gene: TRBV20-1
CDR3 length: 11
D gene: -
clone size: -
J gene: TRBJ1-2
CDR3 protein: CSARGHRDYTF
CDR3 DNA: TGCAGTGCTAGAGGCCACAGGGACTACACCTTC

V gene: TRBV20-1
CDR3 length: 13
D gene: -
clone size: -
J gene: TRBJ1-6
CDR3 protein: CSASGMTDSPLHF
CDR3 DNA: TGCAGTGCTAGTGGGATGACGGATTCACCCCTCCACTTT

V gene: TRBV3-1/TRBV3-2
CDR3 length: 17
D gene: TRBD2
clone size: -
J gene: TRBJ2-1
CDR3 protein: CASSLRTSGSSYNEQFF
CDR3 DNA: TGTGCCAGCAGCTTGAGGACTAGCGGGAGTTCCTACAATGAGCAGTTCTTC

V gene: TRBV30
CDR3 length: 11
D gene: -
clone size: -
J gene: TRBJ1-1
CDR3 protein: CAGFRRAQAFF
CDR3 DNA: TGTGCCGGCTTCCGAAGGGCCCAAGCTTTCTTT

V gene: TRBV11-2
CDR3 length: 14
D gene: -
clone size: -
J gene: TRBJ1-2
CDR3 protein: CASSSLQGYYGYTF
CDR3 DNA: TGTGCCAGCAGCTCTCTACAGGGATACTATGGCTACACCTTC

V gene: TRBV3-1/TRBV3-2
CDR3 length: 13
D gene: -
clone size: once
J gene: TRBJ1-4
CDR3 protein: CASSQGRYKKLFF
CDR3 DNA: TGTGCCAGCAGCCAGGGTCGGTATAAAAAACTGTTTTTT

V gene: TRBV6-5
CDR3 length: 14
D gene: -
clone size: -
J gene: TRBJ1-5
CDR3 protein: CASVGFRERQPQHF
CDR3 DNA: TGTGCCAGCGTTGGTTTTAGGGAGAGGCAGCCCCAGCATTTT

V gene: TRBV18
CDR3 length: 14
D gene: -
clone size: -
J gene: TRBJ2-2
CDR3 protein: CASSRATGSGELFF
CDR3 DNA: TGTGCCAGCTCACGCGCGACAGGCTCCGGGGAGCTGTTTTTT

V gene: TRBV6-5
CDR3 length: 14
D gene: -
clone size: -
J gene: TRBJ1-5
CDR3 protein: CASSYVEGLQPQHF
CDR3 DNA: TGTGCCAGCAGCTACGTAGAAGGGCTTCAGCCCCAGCATTTT

V gene: TRBV7-9
CDR3 length: 14
D gene: -
clone size: -
J gene: TRBJ2-1
CDR3 protein: CASSLGADHNEQFF
CDR3 DNA: TGTGCCAGCAGCTTAGGGGCGGACCACAATGAGCAGTTCTTC

V gene: TRBV19
CDR3 length: 13
D gene: -
clone size: -
J gene: TRBJ1-1
CDR3 protein: CASGDTGNTEAFF
CDR3 DNA: TGTGCCAGTGGTGATACAGGGAACACTGAAGCTTTCTTT

V gene: TRBV29-1
CDR3 length: 13
D gene: TRBD1
clone size: -
J gene: TRBJ2-1
CDR3 protein: CSAGTASYNEQFF
CDR3 DNA: TGCAGCGCCGGGACAGCTTCTTACAATGAGCAGTTCTTC

V gene: TRBV5-1
CDR3 length: 16
D gene: -
clone size: -
J gene: TRBJ1-5
CDR3 protein: CASTPGAVDSNQPQHF
CDR3 DNA: TGCGCCAGCACACCCGGGGCAGTTGATAGCAATCAGCCCCAGCATTTT

V gene: TRBV19
CDR3 length: 15
D gene: -
clone size: once
J gene: TRBJ1-6
CDR3 protein: CASSPSGGPYSPLHF
CDR3 DNA: TGTGCCAGTAGTCCCTCCGGGGGCCCTTATTCACCCCTCCACTTT

V gene: TRBV3-1/TRBV3-2
CDR3 length: 14
D gene: -
clone size: -
J gene: TRBJ2-1
CDR3 protein: CASSQEWRGVEQFF
CDR3 DNA: TGTGCCAGCAGCCAAGAGTGGCGGGGAGTTGAGCAGTTCTTC

V gene: TRBV4-2
CDR3 length: 24
D gene: -
clone size: -
J gene: TRBJ2-6
CDR3 protein: CASSQFGGATRGTIRGSGANVLTF
CDR3 DNA: TGTGCCAGCAGCCAGTTCGGGGGAGCTACCCGGGGAACTATAAGGGGCTCTGGGGCCAACGTCCTGACTTTC

V gene: TRBV14
CDR3 length: 14
D gene: -
clone size: few
J gene: TRBJ1-6
CDR3 protein: CASSSWTVNSPLHF
CDR3 DNA: TGTGCCAGCAGCTCCTGGACAGTTAATTCACCCCTCCACTTT

V gene: TRBV11-2
CDR3 length: 16
D gene: -
clone size: -
J gene: TRBJ2-2
CDR3 protein: CASSLGSRRKTGELFF
CDR3 DNA: TGTGCCAGCAGCTTAGGTTCACGAAGGAAGACCGGGGAGCTGTTTTTT

V gene: TRBV10-2
CDR3 length: 13
D gene: -
clone size: -
J gene: TRBJ1-5
CDR3 protein: CASSPLGNQPQHF
CDR3 DNA: TGCGCCAGCAGTCCCCTAGGCAATCAGCCCCAGCATTTT

V gene: TRBV4-2
CDR3 length: 16
D gene: TRBD1
clone size: -
J gene: TRBJ2-7
CDR3 protein: CASSQAARDRGYEQYF
CDR3 DNA: TGTGCCAGCAGCCAAGCGGCCCGAGACAGGGGTTACGAGCAGTACTTC

V gene: TRBV6-1
CDR3 length: 17
D gene: TRBD1
clone size: once
J gene: TRBJ1-4
CDR3 protein: CASSERTGAATNEKLFF
CDR3 DNA: TGTGCCAGCAGTGAAAGGACAGGAGCTGCAACTAATGAAAAACTGTTTTTT

V gene: TRBV5-1
CDR3 length: 14
D gene: TRBD1
clone size: -
J gene: TRBJ2-7
CDR3 protein: CASSLGGPNYEQYF
CDR3 DNA: TGCGCCAGCAGCTTAGGGGGCCCAAACTACGAGCAGTACTTC

V gene: TRBV29-1
CDR3 length: 12
D gene: -
clone size: -
J gene: TRBJ2-1
CDR3 protein: CSVNWEFGEQFF
CDR3 DNA: TGCAGCGTTAACTGGGAGTTTGGTGAGCAGTTCTTC

V gene: TRBV12-5
CDR3 length: 15
D gene: -
clone size: -
J gene: TRBJ2-2
CDR3 protein: CASGPQGANTGELFF
CDR3 DNA: TGTGCTAGTGGCCCTCAAGGGGCTAACACCGGGGAGCTGTTTTTT

V gene: TRBV2
CDR3 length: 13
D gene: -
clone size: -
J gene: TRBJ2-1
CDR3 protein: CAKSKAAAVGPFF
CDR3 DNA: TGTGCCAAATCTAAAGCCGCGGCGGTCGGGCCGTTCTTC

V gene: TRBV7-9
CDR3 length: 16
D gene: -
clone size: -
J gene: TRBJ1-2
CDR3 protein: CASSLVAGSDFYGYTF
CDR3 DNA: TGTGCCAGCAGCTTAGTCGCGGGATCCGACTTCTATGGCTACACCTTC

V gene: TRBV13
CDR3 length: 15
D gene: -
clone size: -
J gene: TRBJ2-1
CDR3 protein: CASSFYQSSYNEQFF
CDR3 DNA: TGTGCCAGCAGCTTTTATCAGAGCTCCTACAATGAGCAGTTCTTC

V gene: TRBV7-9
CDR3 length: 14
D gene: -
clone size: -
J gene: TRBJ1-5
CDR3 protein: CASSFPGGDQPQHF
CDR3 DNA: TGTGCCAGCAGCTTCCCCGGGGGCGATCAGCCCCAGCATTTT

V gene: TRBV7-3
CDR3 length: 14
D gene: -
clone size: -
J gene: TRBJ2-2
CDR3 protein: CASSRTQGSGELFF
CDR3 DNA: TGTGCCAGCAGCCGGACACAGGGATCCGGGGAGCTGTTTTTT

V gene: TRBV9
CDR3 length: 14
D gene: -
clone size: -
J gene: TRBJ2-7
CDR3 protein: CASSVQGGSYEQYF
CDR3 DNA: TGTGCCAGCAGCGTACAGGGTGGCTCCTACGAGCAGTACTTC

V gene: TRBV4-2
CDR3 length: 16
D gene: -
clone size: -
J gene: TRBJ1-2
CDR3 protein: CASSQDWKGSGYGYTF
CDR3 DNA: TGTGCCAGCAGCCAAGATTGGAAAGGGTCGGGCTATGGCTACACCTTC

V gene: TRBV5-5
CDR3 length: 16
D gene: -
clone size: -
J gene: TRBJ2-1
CDR3 protein: CASSLVYPSTYNEQFF
CDR3 DNA: TGTGCCAGCAGCTTGGTGTATCCTAGCACCTACAATGAGCAGTTCTTC

V gene: TRBV7-2
CDR3 length: 15
D gene: TRBD1
clone size: -
J gene: TRBJ1-6
CDR3 protein: CASSQGQVTNSPLHF
CDR3 DNA: TGTGCCAGCAGCCAAGGACAGGTCACTAATTCACCCCTCCACTTT

V gene: TRBV11-2
CDR3 length: 16
D gene: -
clone size: -
J gene: TRBJ2-4
CDR3 protein: CASSLEGRRPKNIQYF
CDR3 DNA: TGTGCCAGCAGCTTAGAGGGGAGGAGGCCCAAAAACATTCAGTACTTC